The clone carrying this TCR beta chain was picked up a small number of times. These data are taken from a study of blood T cells in healthy people across ages. Deletions cut 3 bases from V and 4 bases from J, with 12 bases between. The CDR3 contains 13 residues. The germline gives CDR1 SQVTM, CDR2 ANQGSEA. Next came a second PCR, run for roughly 6 to 11 cycles, which used a sample-barcoded 5' primer along with a J-beta primer mix. TCRdb independently ran MiXCR on the 5' RACE reads; one entry per CDR3 protein. Seen here are 910,000 or so distinct CDR3 sequences, just over 50% observed once, and the top ten hold about a fifth.

The source material was blood. This chain connects TRBV29-1 to TRBJ1-1; no reliable D call. This clonotype was obtained from an older woman in good health. CDR3 sequence reads: CSVDRGGGTEAFF. The CDR3 coding sequence is TGCAGCGTTGACCGGGGTGGAGGCACTGAAGCTTTCTTT.